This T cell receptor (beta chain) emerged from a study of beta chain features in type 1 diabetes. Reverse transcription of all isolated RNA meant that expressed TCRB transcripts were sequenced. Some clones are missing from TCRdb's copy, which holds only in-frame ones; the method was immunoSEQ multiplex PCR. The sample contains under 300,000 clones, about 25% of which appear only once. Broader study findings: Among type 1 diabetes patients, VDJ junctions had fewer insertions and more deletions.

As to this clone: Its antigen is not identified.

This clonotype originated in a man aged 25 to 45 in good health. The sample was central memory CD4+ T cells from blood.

The CDR3 protein is CASSQGGTFTGELFF. CDR3 coding DNA: TGTGCCAGCAGCCAAGGGGGCACGTTCACCGGGGAGCTGTTTTTT. J is TRBJ2-2 and V is TRBV4-2; tentatively, D is TRBD1 (5 bases). V lost 1 base and J 4 bases, leaving 10 bases between the germline ends. Germline assignment: CDR1 LGHNA and CDR2 YNFKEQ. This CDR3 is built from 15 residues.